This T cell receptor beta chain derives from a study of T-cell memory formation after mild COVID-19. General observations from the study: Contracting clones from day 15 to 85 had balanced CD4/CD8; later expanders favoured CD4+. Among CD4+ contracting clones, most were CM and EM, and CD8+ ones EMRA.

In regard to this clonotype: What it binds is not known.

Constant-segment primers were used for 5'RACE, and the resulting TCR alpha and TCR beta cDNA libraries carried sample barcodes and UMIs. TCRdb re-derived calls from the 5' RACE reads in MiXCR, one entry per CDR3 protein. The sample records approximately 170,000 distinct CDR3 sequences, 10% to 15% being singletons. Trimming left V 2 bases short and J 1 base short, with 3 bases between. Germline V gene lookup returns CDR1 DFQATT and CDR2 SNEGSKA (reference sequence). This CDR3 is built from 12 residues. This sequence joins TRBV20-1 and TRBJ1-5; D is uncertain. This clonotype originated in a young man who had mild COVID-19 (a few samples of this study predate the infection). Cell type and time point are not known. Sequenced input: PBMCs or a T cell subset sorted from them (not recorded which). CDR3 protein: CSARYSNQPQHF. CDR3 sequence (DNA): TGCAGTGCTAGATACAGCAATCAGCCCCAGCATTTT.